This T cell receptor beta chain was captured in a study of radiotherapy plus CTLA-4 blockade in lung cancer. General study results and limits: According to reports, early shifts in blood T cell clones, alongside interferon-beta, forecast response most accurately.

Using immunoSEQ multiplex PCR, the repertoire was profiled, and TCRdb retains in-frame clones only, with some absent. In the table there are roughly 120,000 clones, 75% to 80% of which are singletons. A note on this clone: The antigen remains undetermined.

This CDR3 contains 14 residues. From germline, CDR1 is SGHTA and CDR2 FQGTGA. The J segment lost 8 bases and the V segment lost 5 bases, leaving 9 bases of the junction unmatched. Sequenced material: peripheral blood, taken from a patient treated with radiotherapy plus ipilimumab. The V call is TRBV7-3, the J call TRBJ1-1; the match to TRBD1 covers 9 bases. The clonotype was recovered from a human donor with non-small cell lung cancer who had a partial response to radiotherapy plus ipilimumab. The CDR3 DNA reads TGTGCCAGCAGCCCCGACAGGGGGTCCCTGGAAGCTTTCTTT. It translates to CASSPDRGSLEAFF.